This T cell receptor beta chain derives from a study of blood T cells in healthy people across ages. General observations from the study: Naive T cell percentage showed a strong correlation with TCR beta diversity. The long-lived group displayed more naive CD4+ cells, plus higher diversity, than the aged donors did.

It was with a sample-barcoded 5' primer and a J-beta primer mix that a second PCR of about 6 to 12 cycles was run. A template-switch adaptor containing 12 random nucleotides labeled each cDNA molecule. Each CDR3 protein is one row after TCRdb ran MiXCR on the 5' RACE reads. The table records roughly 500,000 distinct CDR3 sequences, 27% of them present only once. Comment on this clonotype: Its antigen is undetermined.

Per sample, at least 5 micrograms of total RNA were extracted. There are 16 residues in the CDR3. Germline V gene lookup returns CDR1 SGHAT and CDR2 FQNNGV. Trimming removed 1 base at V and 0 bases at J, with 9 bases between. This sequence was found in a woman in her sixties or seventies in good health. The genes are TRBV11-2 and TRBJ2-2; D is undetermined. Sequenced input: blood. For the CDR3, the DNA is TGTGCCAGCAGCTTAGCTAGGAATTCGAACACCGGGGAGCTGTTTTTT. Translating gives CASSLARNSNTGELFF.